These 14 T cell receptor beta chains originate from one sample sequenced in a study of beta chain features in type 1 diabetes. The whole isolated RNA underwent reverse transcription, so sequencing captured expressed TCRB transcripts. The repertoire was sequenced with immunoSEQ multiplex PCR; TCRdb's copy has only in-frame clones and lacks some. Of under 300,000 clones in the sample, about 26% were seen once. The source material was central memory CD4+ T cells from blood. The receptors stem from a man younger than 45 in good health.

The CDR3 reads CASSPSGVTYNEQFF. Here the CDR3 DNA reads TGTGCCAGCAGCCCGAGCGGGGTAACCTACAATGAGCAGTTCTTC. The rearrangement joins TRBV5-4 to TRBJ2-1, with 7 nucleotides matching TRBD2. This CDR3 has 15 amino acids. V was pared by 4 bases and J by 2 bases, with 6 bases of the junction left unmatched. Looked up from germline, CDR1 is SGHNT and CDR2 is YYREEE (reference sequence).

This chain uses TRBV28 with TRBJ2-5; a weak D match, TRBD1 (5 bases). The CDR3 runs to 17 residues. Looked up from germline, CDR1 is MDHEN and CDR2 is SYDVKM. V was trimmed by 2 bases and J by 2 bases, leaving 18 bases between them. CDR3 DNA sequence: TGTGCCAGCAGTTTAGGCCCCCATCGACAGTTTCAAGAGACCCAGTACTTC. Translating gives CASSLGPHRQFQETQYF.

The sample holds a few counts of this clone. This chain connects TRBV10-3 to TRBJ2-3; D is unclear. Germline CDR1 ENHRY, CDR2 SYGVKD. The CDR3 sequence is 15 residues long. The V end lost 4 bases, the J end lost 4 bases, and 15 bases lay between the germline ends. The CDR3 here is CAISGSLAGPDTQYF. In DNA, the CDR3 is TGTGCCATCAGTGGGAGTTTAGCCGGGCCAGATACGCAGTATTTT.

This clone has a handful of counts. This chain uses TRBV6-6 with TRBJ2-3; D not certain. The V gene's germline CDR1 is MNHNY and CDR2 SVGAGI (reference sequence). There are 13 residues in the CDR3. Deletions cut 5 bases from V and 0 bases from J, with 6 bases between. The CDR3 loop reads CASSRHSTDTQYF. The CDR3 nucleotides are TGTGCCAGCAGTCGACATAGCACAGATACGCAGTATTTT.

This clone was seen more than once but under ten times. V is TRBV5-4 and J is TRBJ2-5; D is undetermined. The V end was cut by 3 bases, the J end by 5 bases, with 11 bases between. Germline CDR1 is SGHNT and CDR2 is YYREEE (reference sequence). There are 13 residues in the CDR3. The CDR3 bases are TGTGCCAGCAGCTCTGTCCCGGTGGAGACCCAGTACTTC. This codes for CASSSVPVETQYF.

The sample holds a few counts of this clone. The chain has TRBV7-2 and TRBJ2-7; D may correspond to TRBD1 or TRBD2 (6 bases each). Germline CDR1 SGHTA, CDR2 FQGNSA. This CDR3 region has 15 residues. V was clipped by 6 bases and J by 1 base, with 16 bases between them. The CDR3 region is CASSGGGVRSYEQYF. The CDR3, as DNA: TGTGCCAGCAGTGGGGGCGGGGTCCGGTCCTACGAGCAGTACTTC.

The genes are TRBV30 and TRBJ1-4; D is unresolved. The CDR3 is 15 residues long. Germline values: CDR1 GTSNPN, CDR2 SVGIG (reference sequence). V was trimmed by 4 bases and J by 8 bases, leaving 20 bases between them. This chain's CDR3 is CAWNGPDPRNEKLFF. CDR3 DNA sequence: TGTGCCTGGAACGGCCCGGACCCGAGGAACGAAAAACTGTTTTTT.

To note about this clone: The identical CDR3 is also encoded by other nucleotide sequences in the sample. This sequence joins TRBV15 and TRBJ2-1, with TRBD2 identical over 8 bases. This CDR3 region has 17 residues. Germline V gene lookup returns CDR1 LNHNV and CDR2 YYDKDF (reference sequence). V dropped 0 bases and J dropped 3; count of bases not matched to a gene: 7. The CDR3, as DNA: TGTGCCACCAGCAGAGATCCAGCGGGGGCCTACTACAATGAGCAGTTCTTC. Its translation: CATSRDPAGAYYNEQFF.

This chain joins TRBV6-6 and TRBJ2-3; 8 bases are a match to TRBD2. CDR3 length: 15 amino acids. Germline V gives CDR1 MNHNY, CDR2 SVGAGI (reference sequence). Unmatched junction bases numbered 8, after V lost 7 bases and J lost 2 bases. The CDR3 DNA follows: TGTGCCAGCATCCTCGGACTAGCCACCACAGATACGCAGTATTTT. Amino acids: CASILGLATTDTQYF.

The chain carries TRBV7-6 and TRBJ2-5; 9 nucleotides align to TRBD2. This CDR3 comprises 15 residues. Germline V CDR1 and CDR2: SGHVS, FNYEAQ. J lost 0 bases, V lost 2 bases, and 1 base had no gene match. The CDR3 protein is CASSLSGGYQETQYF. CDR3 coding DNA: TGTGCCAGCAGCTTAAGCGGGGGGTACCAAGAGACCCAGTACTTC.

This clone was picked up a small number of times. The chain employs TRBV4-2 and TRBJ2-2, with 10 positions matching TRBD1. Trimming cost V 3 bases and J 6 bases; bases outside gene matches: 10. This CDR3 comprises 17 residues. CDR1 is LGHNA, CDR2 YNFKEQ, per germline. CDR3 coding DNA: TGTGCCAGCAGCCATGACCGGGACAGGGGTTTAGCCGGGGAGCTGTTTTTT. As protein: CASSHDRDRGLAGELFF.

This clone has more than one count but fewer than ten. The CDR3 DNA reads as TGTGCCAGCTCACCGGGGCTTGGGGAGACCCAGTACTTC. Translated, it gives CASSPGLGETQYF. The genes are TRBV18 and TRBJ2-5, with D maybe TRBD1 (5 bases). The germline CDR1 and CDR2 sequences are KGHSH and LQKENI. The CDR3 sequence is 13 residues long. The V gene lost 3 bases and the J gene lost 5 bases, with 10 bases spanning the gap.

A note on this clone: A single base is all that separates this from a far larger clone, so a read error is likely. The sample holds other DNA sequences that translate to the same CDR3. The chain employs TRBV4-1 and TRBJ2-5, with D maybe TRBD2 (5 bases). Germline V gene data show CDR1 as MGHRA and CDR2 as YSYEKL. V dropped 1 base and J dropped 5 bases, with 11 bases sitting between them. CDR3 length: 14 residues. CDR3 sequence: CASSQGASFETQYF. Written as DNA, the CDR3 is TGCGCCAGCAGCCAAGGGGCTAGCTTTGAGACCCAGTACTTC.

This clone occurred many times. The chain joins TRBV7-2 to TRBJ2-3; D is perhaps TRBD1 (6 bases). Trimming removed 1 base from V and 6 bases from J, with 11 bases in between. The length of the CDR3 is 14 residues. Germline V gives CDR1 SGHTA, CDR2 FQGNSA. CDR3 DNA: TGTGCCAGCAGCTTAGTTAGGGGGTCGGATACGCAGTATTTT. Encoded protein: CASSLVRGSDTQYF.